This T cell receptor (beta chain) was identified in a study of beta chain features in type 1 diabetes. This clone was observed a handful of times. The antigen remains undetermined. The CDR3 spans 15 residues. Germline V CDR1 and CDR2: MNHEY, SVGAGI. Trimming pared 2 bases from V and 4 bases from J, leaving 14 bases between. All of the isolated RNA was reverse transcribed, so expressed TCRB transcripts were sequenced. Only in-frame clones appear in the TCRdb table, and some are missing; sequencing was by immunoSEQ multiplex PCR. The sample lists about 320,000 clones; about 14% were seen once. Findings of the study overall: Cells with high TCR expression could be over-represented when cDNA is sequenced. The study found that naive, central memory and Treg TCRB repertoires appeared more similar in patients than in healthy donors.

The rearrangement joins TRBV6-5 to TRBJ1-2, with a possible D match to TRBD1 (5 bases). The TCR sequence derives from a man in his thirties or forties in good health. The sample taken for sequencing was central memory CD4+ T cells from blood. CDR3 bases: TGTGCCAGCAGTTACGGGGGGGAGGGTATCTATGGCTACACCTTC. Residues: CASSYGGEGIYGYTF.